This T cell receptor beta chain came from a study of blood T cell repertoires in COVID-19. Study summary: Whether acute or convalescent, the COVID-19 samples came from the United States, Italy and Spain. T cells, B-cell-depleted T cells, or PBMCs supplied cDNA or gDNA.

As processed by the authors: The authors estimated nucleated cell counts from reference gene primer amplification. The repertoire was sequenced with immunoSEQ multiplex PCR; TCRdb's copy has only in-frame clones and lacks some. V and J calls and clone size are as listed in that table; D and trimming were resolved from the DNA. The table has some 59,000 clones, about 77% seen once. Germline values: CDR1 LGHDT, CDR2 YNNKEL (reference sequence). Deletions cut 4 bases from V and 0 bases from J, with 7 bases between. The length of the CDR3 is 14 residues. The chain joins TRBV3-1 (or the pseudogene TRBV3-2) to TRBJ1-5; D remains unclear. This clonotype was obtained from an elderly man with active or convalescent COVID-19. Specimen: peripheral blood. The DNA of the CDR3 is TGTGCCAGCAGCCTAACGGGTAGCAATCAGCCCCAGCATTTT. It is translated as CASSLTGSNQPQHF.